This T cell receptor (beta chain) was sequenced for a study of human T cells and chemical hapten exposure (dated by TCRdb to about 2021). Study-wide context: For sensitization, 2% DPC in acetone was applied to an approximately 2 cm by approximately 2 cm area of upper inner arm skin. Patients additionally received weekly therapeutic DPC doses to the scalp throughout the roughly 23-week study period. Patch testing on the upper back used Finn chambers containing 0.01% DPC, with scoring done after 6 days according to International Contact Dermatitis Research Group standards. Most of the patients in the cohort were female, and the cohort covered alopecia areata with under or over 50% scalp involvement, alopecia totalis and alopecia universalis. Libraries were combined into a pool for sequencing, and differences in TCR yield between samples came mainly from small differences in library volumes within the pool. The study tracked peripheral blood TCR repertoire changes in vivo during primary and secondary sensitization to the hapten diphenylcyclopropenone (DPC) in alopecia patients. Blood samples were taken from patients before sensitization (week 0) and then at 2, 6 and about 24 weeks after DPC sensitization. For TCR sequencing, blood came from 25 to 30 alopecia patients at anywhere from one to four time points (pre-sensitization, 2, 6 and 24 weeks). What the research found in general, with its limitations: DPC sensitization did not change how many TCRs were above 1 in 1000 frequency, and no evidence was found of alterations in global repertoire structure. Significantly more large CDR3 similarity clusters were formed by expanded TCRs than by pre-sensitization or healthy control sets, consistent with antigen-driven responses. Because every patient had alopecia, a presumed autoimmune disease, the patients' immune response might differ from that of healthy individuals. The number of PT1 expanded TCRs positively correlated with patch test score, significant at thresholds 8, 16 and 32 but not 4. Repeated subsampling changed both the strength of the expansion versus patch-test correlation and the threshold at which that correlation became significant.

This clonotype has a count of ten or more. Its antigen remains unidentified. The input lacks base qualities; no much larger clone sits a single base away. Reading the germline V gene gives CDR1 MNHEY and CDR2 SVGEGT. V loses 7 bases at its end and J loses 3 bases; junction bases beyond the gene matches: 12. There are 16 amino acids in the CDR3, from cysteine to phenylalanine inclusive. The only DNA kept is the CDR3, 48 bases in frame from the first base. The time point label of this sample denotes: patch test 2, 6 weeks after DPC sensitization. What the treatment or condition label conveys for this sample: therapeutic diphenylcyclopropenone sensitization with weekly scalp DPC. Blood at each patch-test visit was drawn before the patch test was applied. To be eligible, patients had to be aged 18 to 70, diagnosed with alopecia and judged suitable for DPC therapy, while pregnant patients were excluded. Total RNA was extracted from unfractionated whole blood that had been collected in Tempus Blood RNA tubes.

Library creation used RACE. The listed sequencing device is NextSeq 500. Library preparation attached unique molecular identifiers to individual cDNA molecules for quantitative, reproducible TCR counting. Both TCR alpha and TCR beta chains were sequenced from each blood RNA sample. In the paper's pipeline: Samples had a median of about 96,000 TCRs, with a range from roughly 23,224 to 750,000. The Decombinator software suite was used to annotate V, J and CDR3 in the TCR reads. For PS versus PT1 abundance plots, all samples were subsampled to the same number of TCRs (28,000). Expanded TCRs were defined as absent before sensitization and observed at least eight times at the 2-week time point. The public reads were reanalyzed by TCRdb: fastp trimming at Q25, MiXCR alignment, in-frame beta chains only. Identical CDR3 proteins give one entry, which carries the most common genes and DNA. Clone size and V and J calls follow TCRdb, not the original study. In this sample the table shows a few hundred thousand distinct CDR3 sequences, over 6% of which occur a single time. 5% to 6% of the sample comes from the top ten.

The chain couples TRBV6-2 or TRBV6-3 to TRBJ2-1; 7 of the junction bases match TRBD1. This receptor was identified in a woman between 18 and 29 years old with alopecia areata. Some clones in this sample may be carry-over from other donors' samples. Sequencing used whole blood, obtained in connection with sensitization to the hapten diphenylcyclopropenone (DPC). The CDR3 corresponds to CASMQGRDSHYNEQFF. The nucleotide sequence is TGTGCCAGCATGCAGGGACGGGACAGCCACTACAATGAGCAGTTCTTC.